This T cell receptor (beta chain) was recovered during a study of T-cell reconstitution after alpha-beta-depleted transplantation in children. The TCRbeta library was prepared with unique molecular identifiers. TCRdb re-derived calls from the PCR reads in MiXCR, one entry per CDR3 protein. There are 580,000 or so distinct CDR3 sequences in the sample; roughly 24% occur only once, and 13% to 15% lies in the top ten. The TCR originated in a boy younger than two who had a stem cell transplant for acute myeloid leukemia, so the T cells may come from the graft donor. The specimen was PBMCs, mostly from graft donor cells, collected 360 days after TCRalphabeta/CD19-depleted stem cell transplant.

Here the CDR3 reads CASSQPLRGLGFTDTQYF. The CDR3 DNA is TGTGCCAGCAGCCAACCCTTAAGGGGGCTAGGCTTCACAGATACGCAGTATTTT. The V call is TRBV3-1, the J call TRBJ2-3, with 7 bases aligning to TRBD1. In germline, CDR1 is LGHDT, CDR2 YNNKEL (reference sequence). The CDR3 sequence is 18 residues long. The V segment lost 2 bases and the J segment 2 bases; nucleotides outside the gene matches: 13.